This TCR beta chain was profiled in a study of blood T cell repertoires in COVID-19. Turning to the study itself: Sites in the United States, Italy and Spain provided acute and convalescent COVID-19 samples. The cDNA or gDNA used as material had been derived from T cells, B-cell-depleted T cells, or PBMCs.

V was clipped by 4 bases and J by 3 bases, with 7 bases between them. This CDR3 comprises 13 residues. Germline V lookup: CDR1 LNHDA, CDR2 SQIVND (reference sequence). Per the study methods: How many nucleated cells were present was estimated from reference gene primer amplification. This table comes from immunoSEQ multiplex PCR, and its TCRdb copy is limited to in-frame clones, with some not included. That table supplies the V and J calls and clone size; D and trimming were determined from the DNA. The data contain about 58,000 clones, 80% to 90% of them singletons. Sample: peripheral blood. This TCR came from an older woman with active COVID-19. This chain uses TRBV19 with TRBJ2-4; tentatively, D is TRBD2 (6 bases). The CDR3 protein is CASSTAGKNIQYF. CDR3 DNA sequence: TGTGCCAGTAGTACAGCGGGCAAAAACATTCAGTACTTC.